This is a list of T cell receptor beta chains from one sample in a study of CD8+ T cells in alopecia areata. The data were produced by immunoSEQ multiplex PCR, yet TCRdb's version contains in-frame clones alone and is incomplete. This sample has more than 200,000 clones, with about three fifths found just once. Specimen: CD4+ T cells sorted from blood, collected at week 4, from a patient treated with tofacitinib. The source of these receptors is a human donor with alopecia areata. The CDR3 runs from the conserved cysteine through the conserved F or W. Clone size is shown for a subset of rows, as once, few, many or a class of expanded clone.

>NA|TRBV9|TRBJ1-1
CASSPLLSQNTEAFF
>once|TRBV5-6|TRBJ1-2
CASGQYLRGYTF
>few|TRBV25-1|TRBJ1-4
CASSFGLQSEKLFF
>NA|TRBV19|TRBJ1-4
CASSRQTATNEKLFF
>NA|TRBV29-1|TRBJ1-1
CSVGTALNTEAFF
>NA|TRBV29-1|TRBJ1-2
CSVGESANYGYTF
>NA|TRBV6-4|TRBJ1-2
CASSDSGNGYTF
>few|TRBV6-5|TRBJ2-5
CASSKQETQYF
>NA|TRBV7-9|TRBJ1-6
CASDKSNNSPLHF
>NA|TRBV10-3|TRBJ2-3
CAISLTSGGADTQYF
>NA|TRBV7-2|TRBJ2-7
CASSLEVGYEQYF
>NA|TRBV30|TRBJ2-2
CAWRSSGTDTGELFF
>NA|TRBV4-3|TRBJ2-2
CASSQNRILAGAANTGELFF
>few|TRBV29-1|TRBJ2-6
CSVDVSSGANVLTF
>NA|TRBV5-1|TRBJ1-1
CASSLAGDGGTEAFF
>NA|TRBV7-9|TRBJ2-5
CASSFGETQYF
>once|TRBV15|TRBJ2-1
CATSRPGYEQFF
>NA|TRBV11-2|TRBJ2-7
CASSPPGLAGGNEQYF
>few|TRBV5-1|TRBJ1-2
CASAQSTGGADGYTF
>NA|TRBV27|TRBJ2-5
CASSLRPVLGTQYF
>few|TRBV6-5|TRBJ2-5
CASSYRERETQYF
>NA|TRBV30|TRBJ1-2
CAWTKQGYYGYTF
>NA|TRBV5-6|TRBJ2-5
CASSLARGLNKYF
>NA|TRBV11-2|TRBJ1-1
CASSLVGALNTEAFF
>NA|TRBV7-9|TRBJ1-5
CASSSKGGGNNQPQHF
>few|TRBV4-1|TRBJ1-5
CASSQDPSQPQHF
>NA|TRBV2|TRBJ2-2
CASSPASLGTGELFF
>NA|TRBV7-2|TRBJ2-1
CASSLGAGARNEQFF
>few|TRBV2|TRBJ1-1
CASSEHGGQTEAFF